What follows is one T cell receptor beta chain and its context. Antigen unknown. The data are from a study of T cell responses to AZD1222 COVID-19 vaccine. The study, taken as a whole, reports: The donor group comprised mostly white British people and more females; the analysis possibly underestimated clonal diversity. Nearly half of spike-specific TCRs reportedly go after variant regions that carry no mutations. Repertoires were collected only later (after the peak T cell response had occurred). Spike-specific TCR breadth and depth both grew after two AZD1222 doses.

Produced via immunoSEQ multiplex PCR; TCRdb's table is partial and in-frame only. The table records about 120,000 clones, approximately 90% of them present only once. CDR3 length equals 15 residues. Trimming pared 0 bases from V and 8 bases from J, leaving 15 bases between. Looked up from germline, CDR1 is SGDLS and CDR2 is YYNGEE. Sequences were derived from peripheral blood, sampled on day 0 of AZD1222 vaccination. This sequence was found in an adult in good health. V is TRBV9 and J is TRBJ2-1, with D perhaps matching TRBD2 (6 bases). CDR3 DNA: TGTGCCAGCAGCGTAGGGCCGATGGGAGGCGATGAGCAGTTCTTC. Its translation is CASSVGPMGGDEQFF.